These 22 T cell receptor beta chains were all obtained from the same sample, sequenced in a study of Ad26.COV2.S vaccination and SARS-CoV-2 variants. Clones were read by immunoSEQ multiplex PCR, and TCRdb kept only the in-frame ones, dropping some. The table shows more than 300,000 clones, with just over 85% occurring only once. Treatment given: roughly 20 received Ad26.COV2.S at low or high dose, single or two shots; 5 received placebo; per-sample allocation not given. Samples were taken on day 63 after the first vaccine or placebo injection. Source: peripheral blood, taken in a trial of Ad26.COV2.S vaccine versus placebo. These receptor sequences come from a person aged 18-60 years who received the Ad26.COV2.S COVID-19 vaccine or a placebo.

V gene TRBV11-2 combines with J gene TRBJ2-1; 9 bases are shared with TRBD1. This CDR3 is built from 19 residues. With 4 bases clipped from V and 0 bases from J, the junction kept 13 bases outside the gene matches. CDR1 and CDR2 from the germline V gene are SGHAT and FQNNGV. CDR3: CASSSYPTGGTSSYNEQFF. As DNA, the CDR3 is TGTGCCAGCAGCTCGTACCCAACAGGGGGCACCAGCTCCTACAATGAGCAGTTCTTC.

The sample holds many counts of this clone. This rearrangement joins TRBV5-1 to TRBJ1-2; no clear D. CDR1 and CDR2 from the germline V gene are SGHRS and YFSETQ. The germline V and J ends were trimmed by 0 bases and 8 bases, with 14 bases remaining between them. The CDR3 spans 14 residues. The CDR3 bases are TGCGCCAGCAGCTTGGCGGGCGCGGTGAGAGGCTACACCTTC. Protein sequence: CASSLAGAVRGYTF.

This chain uses TRBV15 with TRBJ1-2; 8 bases are shared with TRBD1. Per the germline V gene, CDR1 is LNHNV and CDR2 is YYDKDF (reference sequence). The CDR3 is made up of 15 amino acids. The V and J ends lost 6 bases and 2 bases, in that order; junction bases with no gene match: 8. CDR3 DNA: TGTGCCACCAGTCCCGACAGGGGAGCCAACTATGGCTACACCTTC. Translated, it gives CATSPDRGANYGYTF.

The V call is TRBV5-1, the J call TRBJ1-3; maybe TRBD1 (5 bases). The V end was cut by 0 bases, the J end by 3 bases, with 16 bases between. Looked up from germline, CDR1 is SGHRS and CDR2 is YFSETQ. The CDR3 extends over 17 amino acids. The chain's CDR3 is CASSLGSRGAGGNTIYF. The CDR3 DNA follows: TGCGCCAGCAGCTTGGGGTCTCGAGGGGCAGGTGGAAACACCATATATTTT.

The genes are TRBV5-1 and TRBJ1-4, with 7 bases identical to TRBD1. Germline CDR1 reads SGHRS; CDR2 reads YFSETQ. The CDR3 is made up of 14 amino acids. V lost 0 bases to trimming and J lost 4 bases; unmatched junction nucleotides: 0. This CDR3 is CASSLGDSNEKLFF. CDR3 nucleotide sequence: TGCGCCAGCAGCTTGGGGGACAGTAATGAAAAACTGTTTTTT. Full variable domain (remainder filled in from reference TRBV5-1 and TRBJ1-4): KAGVTQTPRYLIKTRGQQVTLSCSPISGHRSVSWYQQTPGQGLQFLFEYFSETQRNKGNFPGRFSGRQFSNSRSEMNVSTLELGDSALYLCASSLGDSNEKLFFGSGTQLSVL.

This chain joins TRBV7-2 and TRBJ1-5; 11 nucleotides align to TRBD1. V was clipped by 5 bases and J by 0 bases; unmatched bases: 6. Germline assignment: CDR1 SGHTA and CDR2 FQGNSA. The CDR3 loop spans 17 amino acids. The CDR3 sequence is CASSLRTGGLSNQPQHF. DNA of the CDR3: TGTGCCAGCAGCCTTCGGACAGGGGGCCTTAGCAATCAGCCCCAGCATTTT. Full variable domain (rest looked up from reference TRBV7-2 and TRBJ1-5): GAGVSQSPSNKVTEKGKDVELRCDPISGHTALYWYRQSLGQGLEFLIYFQGNSAPDKSGLPSDRFSAERTGGSVSTLTIQRTQQEDSAVYLCASSLRTGGLSNQPQHFGDGTRLSIL.

The chain joins TRBV15 to TRBJ2-3, with D perhaps being TRBD1 or TRBD2 (5 bases each). This CDR3 has 14 residues. Germline V gene sequence: CDR1 LNHNV, CDR2 YYDKDF (reference sequence). V gave up 1 base and J gave up 4 bases, with 9 bases separating them. CDR3 coding DNA: TGTGCCACCAGCAGAGGGGGGACCCCAGATACGCAGTATTTT. This gives the protein CATSRGGTPDTQYF.

V gene TRBV30 combines with J gene TRBJ1-1; D call uncertain. The germline V and J ends were trimmed by 0 bases and 0 bases, with 11 bases remaining between them. This CDR3 is 15 amino acids long. CDR1 GTSNPN and CDR2 SVGIG come from the germline V gene (reference sequence). The CDR3 spells CAWSVFEQLNTEAFF. CDR3 coding DNA: TGTGCCTGGAGTGTATTCGAACAGTTGAACACTGAAGCTTTCTTT.

This clone was seen only once. The chain carries TRBV12-3 or TRBV12-4 and TRBJ1-1; 8 bases align to TRBD1. Trimming at V came to 0 bases and at J to 10 bases, leaving 4 bases not matched to a gene. The CDR3 sequence is 13 residues long. The CDR3 DNA reads TGTGCCAGCAGTTTAGCAGGACAGGGCCGAGCTTTCTTT. It specifies CASSLAGQGRAFF.

A few counts support this clone. DNA of the CDR3: TGTGCCAGCAGTTTAGTAAGTACTGAAGCTTTCTTT. Amino acid sequence: CASSLVSTEAFF. The rearrangement links TRBV12-3 or TRBV12-4 to TRBJ1-1; unclear D gene. V dropped 1 base and J dropped 5 bases, with 5 bases sitting between them. The CDR3 is made up of 12 amino acids.

The V and J genes are TRBV10-1 and TRBJ2-1; D unresolved. This CDR3 has 13 amino acids. V was pared by 6 bases and J by 10 bases, with 16 bases between. Germline CDR1 is WNHNN and CDR2 is SYGVQD (reference sequence). In DNA form, the CDR3 reads TGCGCCAGCAGCCCGGGTCCGAACCAGGAGCAGTTCTTC. Encoded protein: CASSPGPNQEQFF.

This chain joins TRBV10-3 and TRBJ2-1; 8 bases align to TRBD1. V lost 3 bases, J lost 12 bases, and 19 bases stayed unmatched. This CDR3 is 17 amino acids long. Germline V gene data show CDR1 as ENHRY and CDR2 as SYGVKD. The DNA of the CDR3 is TGTGCCATCAGTGAACCGCGGGGACAGGCATTTCAGGAAGGGCAGTTCTTC. Translated: CAISEPRGQAFQEGQFF.

This clone has more than one count but fewer than ten. The V call is TRBV5-1, the J call TRBJ1-3; 9 positions agree with TRBD1. The CDR3 is 18 residues long. After removal of 4 bases from V and 4 bases from J, the junction contained 15 bases not matched to a gene. Germline CDR1 and CDR2: SGHRS and YFSETQ. DNA of the CDR3: TGCGCCAGCAGCGGGGACAGGGACTCCCGAAAAATGGGAAACACCATATATTTT. Its protein product is CASSGDRDSRKMGNTIYF.

Written as DNA, the CDR3 is TGTGCCAGCAGCCGACAGGGAGGCGAAAAACTGTTTTTT. Translation gives CASSRQGGEKLFF. This chain links TRBV7-3 with TRBJ1-4; 7 positions match TRBD1. The CDR3 extends over 13 amino acids. V shed 5 bases, J shed 8 bases, and the junction held 5 bases outside the gene matches. Germline values: CDR1 SGHTA, CDR2 FQGTGA.

This clone was detected once. V gene TRBV6-5 combines with J gene TRBJ2-3, with no clear D. V was pared by 5 bases and J by 4 bases, with 10 bases between. Germline V CDR1 and CDR2: MNHEY, SVGAGI. The CDR3 totals 13 residues. CDR3 nucleotides: TGTGCCAGCAGTACCCCCCCGGCAGATACGCAGTATTTT. Protein sequence: CASSTPPADTQYF.

This clone was picked up a small number of times. This chain joins TRBV6-2 or TRBV6-3 and TRBJ1-1; D not certain. The CDR3 contains 17 residues. Between the trimmed V and J ends, which lost 5 bases and 4 bases, there was a span of 23 bases. CDR1 and CDR2 (germline): MNHEY, SVGEGT. The DNA for the CDR3 is TGTGCCAGCAGTATACCCCACCCTTTCCCCCCTAGCACTGAAGCTTTCTTT. This gives the protein CASSIPHPFPPSTEAFF.

This clone has only one observation. This sequence joins TRBV29-1 and TRBJ2-5; D might be TRBD1 (6 bases). Germline CDR1 and CDR2: SQVTM and ANQGSEA. The germline V and J ends were trimmed by 7 bases and 2 bases, with 11 bases remaining between them. The CDR3 spans 12 residues. The CDR3 DNA follows: TGCAGCGCCCCCGGACAGCAAGAGACCCAGTACTTC. It is translated as CSAPGQQETQYF.

V usage is TRBV4-3 and J usage is TRBJ2-1; tentatively, D is TRBD1 or TRBD2 (6 bases each). Germline V gene lookup returns CDR1 LGHNA and CDR2 YSLEER. Trimming shortened V by 0 bases and J by 4 bases, and 10 bases separated the two germline ends. This CDR3 spans 15 amino acids. For the CDR3, the DNA is TGCGCCAGCAGCCAAGACGGGGGCGGGTACAATGAGCAGTTCTTC. It encodes CASSQDGGGYNEQFF.

Details on this clone: The junction shows a germline mismatch at one end, possibly a read error. The chain links TRBV30 to TRBJ1-2, with D unclear. The germline V gene encodes CDR1 GTSNPN and CDR2 SVGIG (reference sequence). This CDR3 spans 10 amino acids. CDR3 nucleotide sequence: TGTGCCTGGAGTGTTGTGGACTATGCCTTC. Its protein is CAWSVVDYAF.

The genes are TRBV7-2 and TRBJ1-1, with TRBD1 identical over 9 bases. Trimming removed 5 bases from V and 4 bases from J; junction bases left unmatched: 8. Germline CDR1 and CDR2: SGHTA and FQGNSA. The CDR3 is made up of 15 amino acids. The DNA of the CDR3 is TGTGCCAGCAGCCCCCGGGACAGGGACGCCACTGAAGCTTTCTTT. Translation gives CASSPRDRDATEAFF.

The chain joins TRBV30 to TRBJ2-3, with TRBD2 matching over 13 bases. Germline CDR1 and CDR2: GTSNPN and SVGIG (reference sequence). The length of the CDR3 is 16 residues. V lost 2 bases, J lost 1 base, and 3 bases stayed unmatched. The CDR3 loop is CAWSSGTSGGTDTQYF. CDR3 bases: TGTGCCTGGAGTTCTGGGACTAGCGGGGGCACAGATACGCAGTATTTT.

V is TRBV3-1 (or the pseudogene TRBV3-2) and J is TRBJ1-3; D is ambiguous. The CDR3 covers 14 residues. The germline CDR1 and CDR2 sequences are LGHDT and YNNKEL (reference sequence). The V end lost 6 bases, the J end lost 0 bases, and 9 bases lay between the germline ends. The CDR3 region is CASRGLISGNTIYF. The CDR3 bases are TGTGCCAGCAGAGGACTGATCTCTGGAAACACCATATATTTT.